A selection of T cell receptor beta chains follows, all from one sample in a study of shared clonotypes between healthy human individuals. Profiling relied on immunoSEQ multiplex PCR, and the TCRdb table lists in-frame clones only, not all of them. The table includes about 360,000 clones, 70% to 75% detected once. Sequences were obtained from memory CD4+ T cells sorted from blood. Receptor source: a man under 40 in good health. The CDR3 runs from the conserved cysteine through the conserved F or W. The order of the fields is clone size, J gene, D gene, V gene, CDR3 DNA, CDR3 protein. The D gene is left open where the match is weak. Clone size, where shown, is once, few, many, or a class for clones that have expanded.

- TRBJ2-7 - TRBV2 TGTGCCAGCAGCCGGGACGCCATCACTCGGGAGCAGTACTTC CASSRDAITREQYF
few TRBJ2-3 - TRBV7-2 TGTGCCAGCAGCCCCCAACTAAACACAGATACGCAGTATTTT CASSPQLNTDTQYF
- TRBJ2-2 - TRBV11-1 TGTGCCAGCAGCTTCCGTGGGGACGGGGAGCTGTTTTTT CASSFRGDGELFF
- TRBJ1-2 TRBD1 TRBV14 TGTGCCAGCAGCCCCGGACAGGGAACATATGGCTACACCTTC CASSPGQGTYGYTF
- TRBJ2-7 - TRBV11-3 TGTGCCAGCAGCTCAGACTCCTACGAGCAGTACTTC CASSSDSYEQYF
- TRBJ2-5 TRBD2 TRBV7-9 TGTGCCAGCAGCTTAACGACTAGCTTACAAGAGACCCAGTACTTC CASSLTTSLQETQYF
- TRBJ1-1 - TRBV28 TGTGCCAGCAGTTTCCAGGTGGGAGGATCTGAAGCTTTCTTT CASSFQVGGSEAFF
- TRBJ2-3 - TRBV2 TGTGCCAGCAGTGAGGACTACTCTAGCACAGATACGCAGTATTTT CASSEDYSSTDTQYF
- TRBJ2-5 TRBD2 TRBV5-6 TGTGCCAGCAGCTTAGGGCTAGCGGGACAAGAGACCCAGTACTTC CASSLGLAGQETQYF
- TRBJ2-3 - TRBV25-1 TGTGCCAGCACCTTAGCAGGGGGCACAGATACGCAGTATTTT CASTLAGGTDTQYF
- TRBJ1-1 - TRBV19 TGTGCCAGTAGTATAAATTTCGACAGAGAAGCTTTCTTT CASSINFDREAFF
- TRBJ1-1 - TRBV6-5 TGTGCCAGCATAGACTACAGGGCCACTGAAGCTTTCTTT CASIDYRATEAFF
- TRBJ2-1 - TRBV5-6 TGTGCCAGCAGCGGCGGGGGCGCTTTGGGTAATGAGCAGTTCTTC CASSGGGALGNEQFF
- TRBJ2-4 - TRBV5-1 TGCGCCAGCAGCTTGGGGGCGACCGCCAAAAACATTCAGTACTTC CASSLGATAKNIQYF
few TRBJ2-5 TRBD2 TRBV7-2 TGTGCCAGCACCCTATACCCGGGACTAGCGGGCCTCCAGAAAGAGACCCAGTACTTC CASTLYPGLAGLQKETQYF
once TRBJ2-6 - TRBV6-5 TGTGCCAGCAGTTACTCTGGGGCCAACGTCCTGACTTTC CASSYSGANVLTF
- TRBJ2-1 - TRBV9 TGTGCCAGCGCAAAGGGGGACGAGTCCTACAATGAGCAGTTCTTC CASAKGDESYNEQFF
- TRBJ1-1 - TRBV7-9 TGTGCCAGCAGCGCGTACGGGGGGACTGAAGCTTTCTTT CASSAYGGTEAFF
- TRBJ2-1 - TRBV9 TGTGCCTCCGGCCCCCACCTTGCGAGCTCCTACAATGAGCAGTTCTTC CASGPHLASSYNEQFF
once TRBJ1-5 - TRBV29-1 TGCAGCGTTGTATGGGGGCGTAATCAGCCCCAGCATTTT CSVVWGRNQPQHF
- TRBJ2-7 - TRBV6-5 TGTGCCAGCAGTTGGCAGGGATTTCAGTCCTACGAGCAGTACTTC CASSWQGFQSYEQYF
- TRBJ2-3 TRBD2 TRBV7-2 TGTGCCAGCAGCTTAGGGATTAGCGGGTCAGGCCCAGATACGCAGTATTTT CASSLGISGSGPDTQYF
- TRBJ2-3 - TRBV10-2 TGCGCCAGCAGGGGGGGTAGCAGATATAGCACAGATACGCAGTATTTT CASRGGSRYSTDTQYF
- TRBJ2-5 TRBD1 TRBV15 TGTGCCACCAGGAGGGACAGGGAACAAGAGACCCAGTACTTC CATRRDREQETQYF
- TRBJ2-4 TRBD1 TRBV5-6 TGTGCCAGCAGCTCCGACAGGGAGTCCAAAAACATTCAGTACTTC CASSSDRESKNIQYF
- TRBJ2-7 - TRBV2 TGTGCCAGCAGGGCTTACGAGCAGTACTTC CASRAYEQYF
- TRBJ1-2 TRBD1 TRBV5-1 TGCGCCAGCAGCTGGGGGACAGGGGATGGCTACACCTTC CASSWGTGDGYTF
few TRBJ2-5 - TRBV5-1 TGCGCCAGCAAGGGTCAACAGGCGGAGACCCAGTACTTC CASKGQQAETQYF
- TRBJ2-5 TRBD1 TRBV5-1 TGCGCCAGCAGCACCGGGGACAGGGCAAACCAAGAGACCCAGTACTTC CASSTGDRANQETQYF
- TRBJ2-3 - TRBV4-1 TGCGCCAGCAGCCGTCAACTCGACACAGATACGCAGTATTTT CASSRQLDTDTQYF
- TRBJ2-5 - TRBV5-4 TGTGCCAGCAGCTCCATCCAGGGTAGCGGAGAGACCCAGTACTTC CASSSIQGSGETQYF
- TRBJ2-2 - TRBV18 TGTGCCAGCTCGCCCTCCCCACTAGGCACCGGGGAGCTGTTTTTT CASSPSPLGTGELFF
- TRBJ2-3 TRBD2 TRBV7-6 TGTGCCAGCAGCTTAGGGGGACTATCGAGCACAGATACGCAGTATTTT CASSLGGLSSTDTQYF
- TRBJ1-1 TRBD1 TRBV2 TGTGCCAGCAGTCGACAGGGTGGGGAGACTGAAGCTTTCTTT CASSRQGGETEAFF
- TRBJ2-1 TRBD1 TRBV7-7 TGTGCCAGCAGCCCCGGGACAGGGGTTACCAATGAGCAGTTCTTC CASSPGTGVTNEQFF
- TRBJ1-5 - TRBV19 TGTGCCAGTAGGGGAGGTGGGCGCAATCAGCCCCAGCATTTT CASRGGGRNQPQHF
- TRBJ2-7 - TRBV5-1 TGCGCCAGCAGCCGTCGGTCACAGGAGGACGAGCAGTACTTC CASSRRSQEDEQYF
- TRBJ1-4 - TRBV19 TGTGCCAGTAGTTTGGCACGAGGGGAAAAACTGTTTTTT CASSLARGEKLFF
- TRBJ2-1 TRBD2 TRBV7-2 TGTGCCAGCAGCCCGGGGACTAGCGCATACAATGAGCAGTTCTTC CASSPGTSAYNEQFF
- TRBJ2-2 - TRBV7-2 TGTGCCAGCAGCTTACAGTTGTCGGGAGCCGGGGAGCTGTTTTTT CASSLQLSGAGELFF
- TRBJ2-4 - TRBV20-1 TGCAGTGCTGGGCCAGGGAACATTCAGTACTTC CSAGPGNIQYF
- TRBJ2-1 - TRBV11-2 TGTGCCAGCAGCCCACGGGTGGGTGATGAGCAGTTCTTC CASSPRVGDEQFF
few TRBJ1-5 - TRBV2 TGTGCCAGCAACGCCGACGGAATCGGGCCCCAGCATTTT CASNADGIGPQHF
- TRBJ2-3 TRBD1 TRBV28 TGTGCCAGCAGTGTACAGGGGGCTTCGACAGATACGCAGTATTTT CASSVQGASTDTQYF
many TRBJ2-1 TRBD1 TRBV7-2 TGTGCCAGCAGCCCCGGGACAGGGGTTAAGAATGAGCAGTTCTTC CASSPGTGVKNEQFF
- TRBJ2-7 - TRBV6-5 TGTGCCAGCAGTTACTCGGGAGGTGGTTACGAGCAGTACTTC CASSYSGGGYEQYF
- TRBJ2-7 TRBD2 TRBV6-5 TGTGCCAGCAGCCCCGGCGGGAGAAGGGGCGAGCAGTACTTC CASSPGGRRGEQYF
few TRBJ1-1 - TRBV29-1 TGCAGCGTTCGTGGGGCAATGAACACTGAAGCTTTCTTT CSVRGAMNTEAFF
many TRBJ1-1 - TRBV18 TGTGCCAGCTCACCACCGAGCGGGATTGTGGCTTTCTTT CASSPPSGIVAFF
few TRBJ2-1 - TRBV18 TGTGCCAGCTCACGGCCAGGGTTGAATGAGCAGTTCTTC CASSRPGLNEQFF
many TRBJ2-7 - TRBV27 TGTGCCAGCAGTCCCCGTCCTGCATTGGCCTCCTACGAGCAGTACTTC CASSPRPALASYEQYF
many TRBJ1-5 - TRBV28 TGTGCCAGCAGCCCTCAGCGGGGGGCGGGTCCGCCCCAGCATTTT CASSPQRGAGPPQHF
- TRBJ2-1 - TRBV27 TGTGCCAGCAGCCCACAGGGTACTGAGCAGTTCTTC CASSPQGTEQFF